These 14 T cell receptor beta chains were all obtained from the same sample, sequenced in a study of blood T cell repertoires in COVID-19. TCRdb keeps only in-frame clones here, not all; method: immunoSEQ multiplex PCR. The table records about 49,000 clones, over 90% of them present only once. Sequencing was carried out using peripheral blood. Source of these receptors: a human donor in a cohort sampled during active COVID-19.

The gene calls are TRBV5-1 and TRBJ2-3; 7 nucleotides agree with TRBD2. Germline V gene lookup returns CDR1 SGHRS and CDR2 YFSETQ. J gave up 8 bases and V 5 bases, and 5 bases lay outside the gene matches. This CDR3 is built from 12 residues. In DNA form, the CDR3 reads TGCGCCAGCAGAACTAGCGATGGTACGCAGTATTTT. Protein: CASRTSDGTQYF.

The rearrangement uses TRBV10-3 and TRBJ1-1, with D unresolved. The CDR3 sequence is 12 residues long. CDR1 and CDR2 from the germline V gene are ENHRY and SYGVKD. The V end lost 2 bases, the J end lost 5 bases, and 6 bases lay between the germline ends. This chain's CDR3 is CAISEGRTEAFF. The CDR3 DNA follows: TGTGCCATCAGTGAGGGGAGGACTGAAGCTTTCTTT.

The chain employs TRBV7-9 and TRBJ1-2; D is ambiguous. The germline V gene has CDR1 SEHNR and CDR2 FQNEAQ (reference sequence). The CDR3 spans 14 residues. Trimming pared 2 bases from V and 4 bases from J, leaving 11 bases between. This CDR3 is CASSLSGTVYGYTF. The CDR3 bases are TGTGCCAGCAGCTTAAGCGGAACAGTCTATGGCTACACCTTC.

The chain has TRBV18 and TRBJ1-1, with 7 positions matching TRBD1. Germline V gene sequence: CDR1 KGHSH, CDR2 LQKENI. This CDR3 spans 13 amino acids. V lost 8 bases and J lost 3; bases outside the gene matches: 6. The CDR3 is CASRQGRDTEAFF. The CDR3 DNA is TGTGCCAGCCGACAGGGTAGGGACACTGAAGCTTTCTTT. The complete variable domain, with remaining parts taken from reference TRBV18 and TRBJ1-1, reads NAGVMQNPRHLVRRRGQEARLRCSPMKGHSHVYWYRQLPEEGLKFMVYLQKENIIDESGMPKERFSAEFPKEGPSILRIQQVVRGDSAAYFCASRQGRDTEAFFGQGTRLTVV.

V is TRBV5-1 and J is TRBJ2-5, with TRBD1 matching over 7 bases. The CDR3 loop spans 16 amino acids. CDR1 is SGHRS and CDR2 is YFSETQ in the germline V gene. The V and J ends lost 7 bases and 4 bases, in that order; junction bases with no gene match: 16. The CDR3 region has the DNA TGCGCCAGCTCTATGACAGGGCTCCGCCTTATAGAGACCCAGTACTTC. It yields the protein CASSMTGLRLIETQYF.

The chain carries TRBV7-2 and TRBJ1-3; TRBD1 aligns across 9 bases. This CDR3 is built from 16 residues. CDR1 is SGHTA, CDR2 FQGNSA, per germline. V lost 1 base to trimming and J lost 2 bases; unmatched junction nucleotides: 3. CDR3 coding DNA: TGTGCCAGCAGCTTAGTTGGGACAGGGACTGGAAACACCATATATTTT. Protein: CASSLVGTGTGNTIYF.

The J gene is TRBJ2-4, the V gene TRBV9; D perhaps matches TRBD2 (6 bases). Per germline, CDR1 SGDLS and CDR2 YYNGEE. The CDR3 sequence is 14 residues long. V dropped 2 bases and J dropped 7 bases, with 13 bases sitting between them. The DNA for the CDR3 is TGTGCCAGCAGCGTCGAAGGACGGGGGAACATTCAGTACTTC. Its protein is CASSVEGRGNIQYF.

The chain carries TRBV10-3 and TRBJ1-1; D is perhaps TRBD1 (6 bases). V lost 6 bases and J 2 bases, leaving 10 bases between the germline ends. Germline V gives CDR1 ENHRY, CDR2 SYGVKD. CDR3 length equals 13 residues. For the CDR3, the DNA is TGTGCCATCAGGAAGGGACAAAACACTGAAGCTTTCTTT. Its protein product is CAIRKGQNTEAFF.

The CDR3 bases are TGTGCCAGTGGAGGGGTTTCCCTTAGGAGCGAGCAGTACGTC. Its protein product is CASGGVSLRSEQYV. The V call is TRBV11-2, the J call TRBJ2-7; D possibly corresponds to TRBD2 (6 bases). Per the germline V gene, CDR1 is SGHAT and CDR2 is FQNNGV. This CDR3 is built from 14 residues. The V end lost 9 bases, the J end lost 6 bases, and 21 bases lay between the germline ends.

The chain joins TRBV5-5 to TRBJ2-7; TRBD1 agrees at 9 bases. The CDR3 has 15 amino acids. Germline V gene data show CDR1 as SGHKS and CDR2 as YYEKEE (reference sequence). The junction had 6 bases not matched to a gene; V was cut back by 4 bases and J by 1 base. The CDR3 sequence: CASSLRDRESYEQYF. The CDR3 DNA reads TGTGCCAGCAGCCTACGGGACAGGGAATCCTACGAGCAGTACTTC.

The CDR3 nucleotides are TGTGCCAGCAGTTTCAGGGGAGAATTTTATGGCTACACCTTC. Amino acid sequence: CASSFRGEFYGYTF. V is TRBV28 and J is TRBJ1-2, with D perhaps TRBD1 (6 bases). This CDR3 spans 14 amino acids. V lost 3 bases to trimming and J lost 5 bases, with 13 bases between them. Germline loops: CDR1 MDHEN, CDR2 SYDVKM.

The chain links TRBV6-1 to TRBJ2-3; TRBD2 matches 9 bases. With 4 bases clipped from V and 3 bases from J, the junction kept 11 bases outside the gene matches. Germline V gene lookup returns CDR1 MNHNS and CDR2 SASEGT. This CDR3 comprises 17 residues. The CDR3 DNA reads TGTGCCAGCAGTGCCTTTGGTAGCGGGAGTTGGACAGATACGCAGTATTTT. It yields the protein CASSAFGSGSWTDTQYF.

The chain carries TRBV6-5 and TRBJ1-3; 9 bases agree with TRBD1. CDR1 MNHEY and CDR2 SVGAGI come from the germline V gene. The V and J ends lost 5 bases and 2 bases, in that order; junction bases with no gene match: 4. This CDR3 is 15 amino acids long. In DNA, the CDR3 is TGTGCCAGCAGTCCCGGGACAGGGACTGGAAACACCATATATTTT. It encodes CASSPGTGTGNTIYF.

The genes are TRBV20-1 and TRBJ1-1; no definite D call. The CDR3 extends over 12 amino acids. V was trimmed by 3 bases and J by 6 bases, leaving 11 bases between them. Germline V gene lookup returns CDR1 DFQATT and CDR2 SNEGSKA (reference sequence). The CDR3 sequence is CSASFREAEAFF. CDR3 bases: TGCAGTGCTAGTTTTAGGGAGGCTGAAGCTTTCTTT.